Described below is a single T cell receptor beta chain sequence and its context. These data belong to a study of T cell changes during pregnancy in multiple sclerosis. TCRdb's copy holds only in-frame clones and misses some; the assay was immunoSEQ multiplex PCR. The data contain approximately 83,000 clones, 85% to 95% of them singletons. The germline CDR1 and CDR2 sequences are SGHVS and FNYEAQ. This CDR3 contains 16 residues. Trimming stripped 4 bases from V and 0 bases from J, with 13 bases between. The origin of this receptor is a female donor with multiple sclerosis, enrolled in a pregnancy study. V is TRBV7-6 and J is TRBJ1-3, with D possibly matching TRBD1 (5 bases). Sequenced here: peripheral blood, sampled in the first trimester of pregnancy. The CDR3 is CASSYRTGGSGNTIYF. Here the CDR3 DNA reads TGTGCCAGCAGCTACAGAACGGGGGGCTCTGGAAACACCATATATTTT.